A single sample gave rise to the 9 T cell receptor beta chains below, sequenced in a study of blood T cell repertoires in COVID-19 (dated by TCRdb to about 2020). Library preparation employed the immunoSEQ multiplex PCR assay. Drawn from immuneACCESS, this table holds only the in-frame rearrangements with V and J called that TCRdb kept. Clones are partly lost; checked studies trace under half to an unresolved V gene and leave the rest unexplained. The sample includes 250,000 to 400,000 clones, with 85% observed a single time. Of the sample, under 2% falls within the top ten clones. Sequenced input: PBMCs or T cells enriched from blood (not recorded which). The receptors derive from a young woman who had been exposed to COVID-19.

The gene calls are TRBV9 and TRBJ2-7; D is undetermined. Germline assignment: CDR1 SGDLS and CDR2 YYNGEE. The CDR3 has 14 residues. V shed 0 bases and J shed 3 bases, with 10 bases lying between them. The DNA for the CDR3 is TGTGCCAGCAGCGTAGCTATTGCCGACTACGAGCAGTACTTC. Protein product: CASSVAIADYEQYF.

V and J are TRBV6-6 and TRBJ2-7, with 8 bases fitting TRBD2. The length of the CDR3 is 15 residues. The germline V gene has CDR1 MNHNY and CDR2 SVGAGI (reference sequence). V was clipped by 8 bases and J by 4 bases; unmatched bases: 13. The CDR3 bases are TGTGCCAGCCTTCCCTCAACTAGCGGAGATTACGAGCAGTACTTC. Amino acids: CASLPSTSGDYEQYF.

The chain joins TRBV19 to TRBJ1-2; 9 bases agree with TRBD1. The V gene's germline CDR1 is LNHDA and CDR2 SQIVND (reference sequence). V was clipped by 4 bases and J by 3 bases; unmatched bases: 9. The CDR3 has 16 amino acids. The DNA of the CDR3 is TGTGCCAGTAGTAACCCATACCGGGACAGGGACTATGGCTACACCTTC. As protein: CASSNPYRDRDYGYTF.

The V gene is TRBV7-6, the J gene TRBJ2-1; a weak D match, TRBD2 (5 bases). The CDR3 has 15 residues. Germline V gene sequence: CDR1 SGHVS, CDR2 FNYEAQ. V lost 1 base and J 8 bases, leaving 15 bases between the germline ends. This CDR3 reads CASSLEGLAGDEQFF. In DNA form, the CDR3 reads TGTGCCAGCAGCTTAGAGGGTCTAGCCGGCGATGAGCAGTTCTTC.

V usage is TRBV5-4 and J usage is TRBJ2-7; 9 bases align to TRBD1. Germline V gene lookup returns CDR1 SGHNT and CDR2 YYREEE (reference sequence). The CDR3 is made up of 14 amino acids. Trimming at V came to 4 bases and at J to 4 bases, leaving 6 bases not matched to a gene. CDR3 amino acids: CASSAPGQGYEQYF. The CDR3 DNA reads as TGTGCCAGCAGCGCACCGGGACAGGGTTACGAGCAGTACTTC.

The rearrangement uses TRBV4-2 and TRBJ1-1; D call uncertain. V lost 0 bases and J 11 bases, leaving 19 bases between the germline ends. Germline CDR1 is LGHNA and CDR2 is YNFKEQ. This CDR3 region has 15 residues. The CDR3 DNA sequence: TGTGCCAGCAGCCAAGATCTCAAGATCGAGAGGTTGGCTTTCTTT. Its protein is CASSQDLKIERLAFF.

The chain carries TRBV19 and TRBJ1-6, with 8 bases that match TRBD1. The V gene's germline CDR1 is LNHDA and CDR2 SQIVND (reference sequence). The CDR3 covers 15 residues. Trimming took 5 bases from V and 5 from J; bases not matched to a gene: 5. The CDR3 DNA is TGTGCCAGTAGTGTTTCGACAGGGGATAATTCACCCCTCCACTTT. This sequence encodes CASSVSTGDNSPLHF.

This clone was seen more than once but under ten times. The genes are TRBV19 and TRBJ1-2; 9 nucleotides match TRBD1. CDR3 length: 12 residues. The V and J ends lost 10 bases and 7 bases, in that order; junction bases with no gene match: 7. The germline CDR1 and CDR2 sequences are LNHDA and SQIVND (reference sequence). This chain's CDR3 is CATQNRGPGYTF. As DNA, the CDR3 is TGTGCCACCCAAAACAGGGGGCCTGGCTACACCTTC.

This chain joins TRBV9 and TRBJ1-1, with 7 bases lining up with TRBD1. V trimming: 3 bases; J trimming: 4 bases; junction bases outside the gene matches: 6. Germline V gene sequence: CDR1 SGDLS, CDR2 YYNGEE. This CDR3 has 14 amino acids. In DNA form, the CDR3 reads TGTGCCAGCAGCGGTGCAGGGGGGAGCACTGAAGCTTTCTTT. It encodes CASSGAGGSTEAFF.